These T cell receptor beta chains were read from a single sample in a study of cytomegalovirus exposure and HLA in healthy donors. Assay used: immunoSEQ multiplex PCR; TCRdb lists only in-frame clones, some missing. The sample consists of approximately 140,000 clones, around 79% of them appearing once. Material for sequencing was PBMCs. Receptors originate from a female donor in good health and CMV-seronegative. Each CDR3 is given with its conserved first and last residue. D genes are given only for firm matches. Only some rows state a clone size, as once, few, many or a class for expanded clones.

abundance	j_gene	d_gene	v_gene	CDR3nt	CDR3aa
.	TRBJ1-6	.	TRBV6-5	TGTGCCAGCTGCCGGGGGAGGAATAATTCACCCCTCCACTTT	CASCRGRNNSPLHF
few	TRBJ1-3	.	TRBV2	TGTGCCAGCAGTGAAGCGTTGGACAGCCAAGGAGCCACCATATATTTT	CASSEALDSQGATIYF
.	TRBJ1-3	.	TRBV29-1	TGCAGCCCGCGGGGGGAACGGTATGGAAACACCATATATTTT	CSPRGERYGNTIYF
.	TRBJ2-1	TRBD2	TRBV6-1	TGTGCCAGCAACCTTCTAGCGGGAGGGTACAATGAGCAGTTCTTC	CASNLLAGGYNEQFF
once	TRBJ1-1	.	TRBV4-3	TGCGCCAGCAGCGCTCTCTCCGGTGGTCCTGAAGCTTTCTTT	CASSALSGGPEAFF
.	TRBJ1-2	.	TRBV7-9	TGTGCCAGCAGCCCCGTGGAGGGCGACGGCTACACCTTC	CASSPVEGDGYTF
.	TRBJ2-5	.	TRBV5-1	TGCGCCAGCAGCTTACTTATAGGGGCTAACAAAGAGACCCAGTACTTC	CASSLLIGANKETQYF
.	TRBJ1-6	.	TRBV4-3	TGCGCCAGCAGCCAAGTCGCCGGGGGGCTCTATAATTCACCCCTCCACTTT	CASSQVAGGLYNSPLHF
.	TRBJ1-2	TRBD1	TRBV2	TGTGCCAGCAGGGGCGGCGGGACAGCTTTGTATGGCTACACCTTC	CASRGGGTALYGYTF
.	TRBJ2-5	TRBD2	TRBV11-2	TGTGCCAGCGCGGGAGGAGAGACCCAGTACTTC	CASAGGETQYF
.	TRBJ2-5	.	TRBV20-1	TGCAGTGGCGGGGATCAAGAGACCCAGTACTTC	CSGGDQETQYF
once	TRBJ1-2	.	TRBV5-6	TGTGCCAGCAGCTTAGGTGGTTGGGGGCGATATGGCTACACCTTC	CASSLGGWGRYGYTF
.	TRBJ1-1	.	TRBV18	TGTGCCAGCTCACCCGAGGTGAAAGGCACTGAAGCTTTCTTT	CASSPEVKGTEAFF
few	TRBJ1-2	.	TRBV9	TGTGCCAGCGGGCAGAACGGCTACACCTTC	CASGQNGYTF
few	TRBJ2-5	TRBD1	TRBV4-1	TGCGCCAGCAGTCGCTCGGCGGGACAGGCCCAAGAGACCCAGTACTTC	CASSRSAGQAQETQYF
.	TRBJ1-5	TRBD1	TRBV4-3	TGCGCCAGCAGCCACCAGACAGGGGGCGCACCCAATCAGCCCCAGCATTTT	CASSHQTGGAPNQPQHF
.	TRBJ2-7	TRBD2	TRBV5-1	TGCGCCAGCACCCTAGCGGGAGCCTCCTACGAGCAGTACTTC	CASTLAGASYEQYF
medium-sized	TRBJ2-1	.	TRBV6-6	TGTGCCAGCGGACCCCGACAGAACAATGAGCAGTTCTTC	CASGPRQNNEQFF
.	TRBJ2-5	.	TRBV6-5	TGTGCCAGCAGTTACGGGAGTCTCCCCCAAGAGACCCAGTACTTC	CASSYGSLPQETQYF
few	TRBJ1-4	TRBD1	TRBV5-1	TGCGCCAGCAGCTCCGGGACAGGGGGAGAAAAACTGTTTTTT	CASSSGTGGEKLFF
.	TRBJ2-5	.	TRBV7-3	TGTGCCAGCAGCTCTAGTAGCAGCCAGGGTACCCAGTACTTC	CASSSSSSQGTQYF
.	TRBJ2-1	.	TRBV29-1	TGCAGCGTTGAGGGGGAGGATTACAATGAGCAGTTCTTC	CSVEGEDYNEQFF
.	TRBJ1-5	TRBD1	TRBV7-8	TGTGCCAGCAGCTGGGCGCAGGGGGCAAAGGGACCCCAGCATTTT	CASSWAQGAKGPQHF
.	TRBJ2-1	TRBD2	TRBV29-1	TGCAGCGTTGAGAGGCCCCCCCCTAGCGGGAGCCCCCAGAAGTTCTTC	CSVERPPPSGSPQKFF
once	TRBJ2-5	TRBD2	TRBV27	TGTGCCAGCAGCCCATTATTACTAGCGGGAGGGGAGGAAGAGACCCAGTACTTC	CASSPLLLAGGEEETQYF
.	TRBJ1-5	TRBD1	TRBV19	TGTGCCAGTAGTAGGGACAGTGTTAATCAGCCCCAGCATTTT	CASSRDSVNQPQHF
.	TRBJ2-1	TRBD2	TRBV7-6	TGTGCCAGCAGCGGGGGGCTAGCGGGGTACAATGAGCAGTTCTTC	CASSGGLAGYNEQFF
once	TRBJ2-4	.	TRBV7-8	TGTGCCAGCAGCTTATTAGGACAGCCCCGGGGAGTTCAGTACTTC	CASSLLGQPRGVQYF
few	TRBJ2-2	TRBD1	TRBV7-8	TGTGCCAGCAGCGGACAGGCCGGGGAGCTGTTTTTT	CASSGQAGELFF
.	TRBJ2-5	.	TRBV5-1	TGCGCCAGCACCCTAGGAGCAGGGAAAGAGACCCAGTACTTC	CASTLGAGKETQYF
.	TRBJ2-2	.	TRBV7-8	TGTGCCAGCAGCCCGTCTAGGGGGGATTACCGGGGAGGGCGGAGTGGCGGGGAGCTGTTTTTT	CASSPSRGDYRGGRSGGELFF
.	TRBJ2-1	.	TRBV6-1	TGTGCCAGCAGTTCATCACGGGGTTCCTACAATGAGCAGTTCTTC	CASSSSRGSYNEQFF
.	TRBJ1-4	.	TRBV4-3	TGCGCCAGCAGCCAGTCGCTTCGGGGGGAAAAACTGTTTTTT	CASSQSLRGEKLFF
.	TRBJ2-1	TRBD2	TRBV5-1	TGCGCCAGCAGCTTCGGTAGCGGGGGAGGAAATGAGCAGTTCTTC	CASSFGSGGGNEQFF
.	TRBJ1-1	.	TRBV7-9	TGTGCCAGCAGACAATTTGACACTGAAGCTTTCTTT	CASRQFDTEAFF
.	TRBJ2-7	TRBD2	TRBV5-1	TGCGCCAGCAGCTCAGGGACTAGCGGATTCTCCTACGAGCAGTACTTC	CASSSGTSGFSYEQYF